This T cell receptor beta chain was identified in a study of OX40 agonist ivuxolimab in advanced cancers. Points from the study as a whole: At 0.1 to 3.0 mg/kg and by week 6, clonal expansion occurred in CD4+ and CD8+ blood T cells. Averaged across samples, CD8+ T cells carried more expanded clones than CD4+ did. The investigators did not determine what antigen specificity the expanded peripheral T cells had.

The CDR3 runs 16 residues. V lost 3 bases to trimming and J lost 10 bases; unmatched junction nucleotides: 7. CDR1 and CDR2 from the germline V gene are SGHTA and FQGNSA. Clones were sequenced by immunoSEQ multiplex PCR, and TCRdb holds only the in-frame ones, with some missing. Altogether under 50,000 clones are present, around 86% being singletons, with the ten largest covering approximately 32%. For this clone: What it binds is unknown.

With autoimmune disease history or systemic immunosuppression, patients were excluded. This clonotype was sampled from an adult with an advanced solid tumor such as melanoma, head and neck, liver or kidney cancer. The chain has TRBV7-2 and TRBJ2-1; 15 bases map to TRBD2. Sequenced here: CD4+ or CD8+ T cells sorted from blood, sampled in a trial of the OX40 agonist ivuxolimab. CDR3 DNA sequence: TGTGCCAGCAGCTTTGGTTGGGGACTAGCGGGAGGAGAGCAGTTCTTC. The encoded protein is CASSFGWGLAGGEQFF.